The 18 T cell receptor beta chains below all came from one sample that was sequenced in a study of CD8 T cells in ankylosing spondylitis. In TCRdb, the 5' RACE reads were re-called with MiXCR into one record per CDR3 protein. Of some 220,000 distinct CDR3 sequences detected, about 10% appear once; the ten largest clones hold about 2.5%. Sequencing input: blood, either unsorted or a sorted T cell fraction (not recorded which). All receptors come from a male donor with ankylosing spondylitis or in good health (not recorded which).

The J gene is TRBJ2-6, the V gene TRBV10-3; the D gene is possibly TRBD2 (5 bases). Germline loops: CDR1 ENHRY, CDR2 SYGVKD. This CDR3 has 13 amino acids. The germline V and J ends were trimmed by 8 bases and 2 bases, with 7 bases remaining between them. CDR3 coding DNA: TGTGCCATCGGAGGCGCTGGGGCCAACGTCCTGACTTTC. Translation gives CAIGGAGANVLTF.

This clonotype was seen ten or more times. The CDR3 protein is CAWDRDPPYEQYF. The CDR3 coding sequence is TGTGCCTGGGACCGGGACCCTCCCTACGAGCAGTACTTC. The gene calls are TRBV30 and TRBJ2-7; D tentatively reads TRBD1 or TRBD2 (5 bases each). Germline V gene sequence: CDR1 GTSNPN, CDR2 SVGIG (reference sequence). This CDR3 comprises 13 residues. The germline V and J ends were trimmed by 5 bases and 2 bases, with 13 bases remaining between them.

V is TRBV7-2 and J is TRBJ1-1, with 7 bases that match TRBD1. The CDR3 has 16 residues. The ends lost 6 bases at V and 5 bases at J; junction bases unmatched: 15. CDR1 is SGHTA and CDR2 is FQGNSA in the germline V gene. The CDR3 protein is CASRPAPGQTWTEAFF. CDR3 bases: TGTGCCAGCAGGCCCGCCCCGGGACAGACGTGGACTGAAGCTTTCTTT.

This clonotype was recorded many times. The chain couples TRBV6-1 to TRBJ2-7; D is unclear. CDR3 length equals 14 residues. Germline-derived CDR1 and CDR2 are MNHNS and SASEGT. Trimming took off 8 bases at V and 5 bases at J, with 19 bases between the two ends. CDR3 in amino acids: CASGPFDLTDEQYF. The CDR3 bases are TGTGCCAGCGGGCCATTCGATCTTACGGACGAGCAGTACTTC.

The table lists this clonotype with many counts. The V gene is TRBV7-9, the J gene TRBJ1-1, with 7 bases aligning to TRBD1. J gave up 4 bases and V 6 bases, and 11 bases lay outside the gene matches. CDR3 size: 15 residues. Germline CDR1 is SEHNR and CDR2 is FQNEAQ (reference sequence). Here the CDR3 DNA reads TGTGCCAGCAGTTCGCAACAGGGGATGGGCACTGAAGCTTTCTTT. Its translation is CASSSQQGMGTEAFF.

This clonotype has a handful of counts. The rearrangement uses TRBV13 and TRBJ2-7; no reliable D call. The CDR3 is made up of 15 amino acids. Germline CDR1 and CDR2: PRHDT and FYEKMQ (reference sequence). V was cut by 2 bases and J by 0 bases, with 11 bases left in between. As DNA, the CDR3 is TGTGCCAGCAGCTTAAGTCCGAAGAACTCCTACGAGCAGTACTTC. Encoded protein: CASSLSPKNSYEQYF. Complete variable domain (other parts from reference TRBV13 and TRBJ2-7): AAGVIQSPRHLIKEKRETATLKCYPIPRHDTVYWYQQGPGQDPQFLISFYEKMQSDKGSIPDRFSAQQFSDYHSELNMSSLELGDSALYFCASSLSPKNSYEQYFGPGTRLTVT.

Ten or more counts support this clonotype. V usage is TRBV20-1 and J usage is TRBJ1-1; D is perhaps TRBD1 (6 bases). The CDR3 covers 13 residues. The germline V gene encodes CDR1 DFQATT and CDR2 SNEGSKA (reference sequence). V dropped 1 base and J dropped 5 bases, with 11 bases sitting between them. In DNA, the CDR3 is TGCAGTGCTAGAGGCCCAGGGGAAACTGAAGCTTTCTTT. Encoded protein: CSARGPGETEAFF.

This clonotype was detected ten times or more. The chain recombines TRBV6-5 with TRBJ2-7, with 9 bases matching TRBD1. Trimming removed 2 bases from V and 5 bases from J; junction bases left unmatched: 10. Germline CDR1 MNHEY, CDR2 SVGAGI. CDR3 length: 16 residues. The CDR3 reads CASSYVPGQGTHEQYF. The CDR3 bases are TGTGCCAGCAGTTACGTCCCGGGACAGGGCACCCACGAGCAGTACTTC.

This clonotype was picked up many times. The V call is TRBV7-2, the J call TRBJ2-1; 7 bases align to TRBD2. Germline CDR1 SGHTA, CDR2 FQGNSA. The CDR3 is made up of 16 amino acids. V shed 1 base and J 7 bases; nucleotides not matched to a gene: 10. In DNA, the CDR3 is TGTGCCAGCAGCTTAGTTGGCTTAGCGGGTACGAATGAGCAGTTCTTC. Translation gives CASSLVGLAGTNEQFF. The full variable domain, its missing parts supplied by reference TRBV7-2 and TRBJ2-1, is GAGVSQSPSNKVTEKGKDVELRCDPISGHTALYWYRQSLGQGLEFLIYFQGNSAPDKSGLPSDRFSAERTGGSVSTLTIQRTQQEDSAVYLCASSLVGLAGTNEQFFGPGTRLTVL.

This clonotype was seen a few times. The chain couples TRBV7-2 to TRBJ2-3, with 8 bases fitting TRBD2. This CDR3 is 16 amino acids long. The germline CDR1 and CDR2 sequences are SGHTA and FQGNSA. V trimming: 3 bases; J trimming: 6 bases; junction bases outside the gene matches: 11. CDR3 sequence: CASSFTVRGGRDTQYF. The DNA for the CDR3 is TGTGCCAGCAGCTTCACCGTTCGCGGGGGGCGGGATACGCAGTATTTT.

The V gene is TRBV7-2, the J gene TRBJ1-5; D call uncertain. The CDR3 has 15 residues. Germline V CDR1 and CDR2: SGHTA, FQGNSA. The ends were cut back, 5 bases at V and 0 bases at J, with 11 bases in the middle. This CDR3 reads CASSREAYSNQPQHF. The CDR3 DNA reads TGTGCCAGCAGCAGGGAGGCCTATAGCAATCAGCCCCAGCATTTT.

The chain carries TRBV20-1 and TRBJ2-7, with D maybe TRBD2 (6 bases). Germline-derived CDR1 and CDR2 are DFQATT and SNEGSKA (reference sequence). Trimming stripped 3 bases from V and 2 bases from J, with 11 bases between. The CDR3 runs 13 residues. This CDR3 is CSARSGEAYEQYF. In nucleotides, the CDR3 is TGCAGTGCTAGGTCGGGAGAGGCCTACGAGCAGTACTTC.

This clonotype was counted ten times or more. The V and J genes are TRBV3-1 and TRBJ1-1; D is possibly TRBD1 (6 bases). The CDR3 is made up of 15 amino acids. Germline loops: CDR1 LGHDT, CDR2 YNNKEL (reference sequence). V lost 4 bases and J 0 bases, leaving 12 bases between the germline ends. The CDR3 sequence: CASSRHRALNTEAFF. CDR3 in DNA: TGTGCCAGCAGCCGCCACAGGGCACTGAACACTGAAGCTTTCTTT.

This clonotype was seen ten or more times. The gene calls are TRBV7-2 and TRBJ2-4, with no clear D. V shed 1 base and J shed 9 bases, with 16 bases lying between them. Germline V CDR1 and CDR2: SGHTA, FQGNSA. The CDR3 loop spans 15 amino acids. CDR3 sequence reads: CASSLERARFAIQYF. DNA of the CDR3: TGTGCCAGCAGCTTAGAAAGAGCGAGGTTCGCCATTCAGTACTTC.

This clonotype has a count of ten or more. This rearrangement joins TRBV4-2 to TRBJ1-1, with 7 nucleotides matching TRBD1. Germline CDR1 and CDR2: LGHNA and YNFKEQ. This CDR3 has 13 residues. V was clipped by 7 bases and J by 4 bases; unmatched bases: 6. The CDR3 spells CASMRQGGTEAFF. The CDR3 nucleotides read TGTGCCAGCATGAGGCAGGGGGGCACTGAAGCTTTCTTT.

This clonotype has ten or more counts. The rearrangement uses TRBV20-1 and TRBJ2-1; the D is unclear. CDR3 length: 15 amino acids. V lost 0 bases to trimming and J lost 0 bases, with 9 bases between them. Germline assignment: CDR1 DFQATT and CDR2 SNEGSKA (reference sequence). This chain's CDR3 is CSARDRLSSYNEQFF. The CDR3 DNA reads TGCAGTGCTAGAGATCGCCTTAGCTCCTACAATGAGCAGTTCTTC.

This clonotype was counted at least ten times. The gene calls are TRBV2 and TRBJ2-3, with 9 positions matching TRBD1. The germline V gene encodes CDR1 SNHLY and CDR2 FYNNEI. V shed 4 bases, J shed 6 bases, and the junction held 11 bases outside the gene matches. The CDR3 length is 16 residues. The CDR3 reads CASSGVAQGAEDTQYF. The DNA of the CDR3 is TGTGCCAGCAGTGGGGTTGCACAGGGGGCGGAGGATACGCAGTATTTT.

The table lists this clonotype with a few counts. This clone may be a read error of a much larger clone one base away. The chain carries TRBV20-1 and TRBJ2-2; weak D call: TRBD2 (6 bases). The length of the CDR3 is 16 residues. CDR1 DFQATT and CDR2 SNEGSKA come from the germline V gene (reference sequence). The CDR3 reads CCARPQGGLGAGELFF. The CDR3 DNA follows: TGCTGTGCTAGGCCCCAGGGAGGTCTTGGTGCCGGGGAGCTGTTTTTT.